This TCR beta chain was captured in a study of beta chain features in type 1 diabetes (dated by TCRdb to the late 2010s). About the study as a whole: Mean age, gender distribution, total cell number and subset yield were not different between patients and healthy donors. Across all samples, some 110,000,000 sorted cells were examined, and cell number per subset correlated strongly with RNA yield. The study compared TCRB repertoires of sorted circulating CD4+ T cell subsets between recently diagnosed type 1 diabetes patients and matched healthy donors. Whereas all 30 or so donors provided naive and central memory subsets, regulatory and stem cell-like memory subsets were isolated from just 8 patients and roughly 8 healthy donors. Paper-wide results and their limitations: Sequencing cDNA rather than genomic DNA could over-represent highly expressing activated cells, although activation and CD3 levels did not differ between groups. Naive, central memory and regulatory TCRB repertoires appeared to be more similar among patients than among healthy donors. At VDJ recombination sites, patients with type 1 diabetes made fewer insertions and deleted more nucleotides, a pattern implying thymic rearrangement abnormalities. A moderate but significant shortening of TCRB CDR3 length was observed in type 1 diabetes patients in all four CD4+ subsets. Because small numbers of individuals were included in the HLA sub-analyses, any influence of HLA type on TCRB rearrangement was left unresolved. PCR might favor shorter templates, but patient and control samples were amplified and corrected together, so any skew would affect both groups equally.

The entire amount of isolated RNA was reverse transcribed using the High Capacity cDNA Reverse Transcription Kit, so the sequenced TCRB transcripts were expressed ones. Deep immunoSEQ sequencing was applied to naive, central memory and regulatory T cell samples, giving an average of about 3.7 million total reads per sample. Sorted cells were lysed in RLT buffer and RNA was extracted with DNase-treated RNeasy Micro or Mini kits, depending on cell number. Each cell subset was processed separately to prevent cross-contamination, with patient and healthy donor samples processed together. Using the immunoSEQ multiplex PCR, TCRB sequences were amplified from cDNA into 87-bp fragments spanning the CDR3 region. Sequencing of the amplicons was done on the Illumina HiSeq platform. Per the source publication's procedure: Synthetic template baselines were used to correct PCR bias computationally, reads within Hamming distance 2 were collapsed together, and singletons that could not be merged were discarded. Reads were aligned against IMGT to assign V, D and J genes, CDR3 length and insertions or deletions at six rearrangement sites. Within each subset, clonotype counts were normalized to sorted cell number, after which true diversity and Gini coefficients were computed with the tcR R package. The overlap coefficient, calculated on TCRB nucleotide sequences, was used to quantify repertoire sharing. TCRdb holds this immuneACCESS table with in-frame rearrangements only. Some clones are missing; in checked studies, unresolved V genes explain under half, and the rest has no known cause. The DNA gave D and trimming, while V, J and clone size come from that table. The sample profile shows about 150,000 clones; 7.5% to 10% of them were found once. The top ten constitute 0.65% of the sample.

The CDR3 goes from the cysteine to the phenylalanine over 14 residues. Here the CDR3 DNA is all that survives: 42 bases in frame from base 1. V loses 3 bases at its end and J loses 6 bases; junction bases beyond the gene matches: 6. The germline V gene sets CDR1 to MDHEN and CDR2 to SYDVKM. As regards this clone: There is no known antigen for this receptor. No much larger clone exists at a distance of one base, and base qualities are not known.

Each donor gave one peripheral blood draw, around 100 mL on average, collected into heparinised tubes. Using a panel that included CD45RO, CCR7, CD25, CD127, CD95 and CD27, naive, central memory, regulatory and stem cell-like memory CD4+ T cells were sorted on a BD FACSAria II. A purity above 95% was achieved for all sorted populations. Right away, PBMCs were isolated by Lymphoprep density gradient centrifugation and were stained directly, with no culture step. Samples were stained and sorted in pairs, with one healthy donor and one patient per experiment, so that batch effects were minimized. The sample taken for sequencing was central memory CD4+ T cells from blood. The origin of this receptor is a man between 18 and 35 years old in good health. Recombination connected TRBV28 to TRBJ2-7, with 9 bases matching TRBD1. CDR3 reads: CASSFSDRGGEQYF. The DNA sequence is given as TGTGCCAGCAGTTTTAGTGACAGGGGGGGCGAGCAGTACTTC.